Listed below are T cell receptor beta chains from one sample, sequenced in a study of blood T cell repertoires in COVID-19. Clones were sequenced by immunoSEQ multiplex PCR, and TCRdb holds only the in-frame ones, with some missing. The sample yields some 270,000 clones, roughly 82% seen once. Sequencing was done on a sample of peripheral blood. These receptors came from an elderly woman with COVID-19, enrolled during active disease. Each CDR3 is given with its conserved first and last residue. Fields, in order: V gene, J gene, D gene, clone size, CDR3 DNA, CDR3 protein. D genes are given only for firm matches. Some rows mark clone size as missing; the rest say once, few, many or name a class of expanded clone.

>TRBV15|TRBJ2-5|TRBD2|many
TGTGCCACCAGCAGAGATGGACTAGCGGGGTTCCAAGAGACCCAGTACTTC
CATSRDGLAGFQETQYF
>TRBV2|TRBJ1-4|TRBD1|few
TGTGCCAGCAGCCAAGACAGGGGTAATGAAAAACTGTTTTTT
CASSQDRGNEKLFF
>TRBV10-3|TRBJ1-3|-|-
TGTGCCATCAGTGAGCCCAGGGTGGCTGGAAACACCATATATTTT
CAISEPRVAGNTIYF
>TRBV10-3|TRBJ2-5|TRBD2|-
TGTGCCATCAGTGATCAGGTGACTAGCCCGGAGACCCAGTACTTC
CAISDQVTSPETQYF
>TRBV20-1|TRBJ2-5|-|-
TGCAGTGCTAGAGCGCAAGAGACCCAGTACTTC
CSARAQETQYF
>TRBV24-1|TRBJ1-5|-|-
TGTGCCACCAGTGGGCAGGGGATCAATCAGCCCCAGCATTTT
CATSGQGINQPQHF
>TRBV28|TRBJ2-5|-|-
TGTGCCAGCAGTCCAGGAAGACCAGAGACCCAGTACTTC
CASSPGRPETQYF
>TRBV6-5|TRBJ2-1|TRBD2|-
TGTGCCAGCAGTTCCTTAGCGGGGGGCGGGTACAATGAGCAGTTCTTC
CASSSLAGGGYNEQFF
>TRBV24-1|TRBJ1-1|TRBD1|-
TGTGCCACCAGTGACGGCGACAGGGGGCGGGGGGCTTTCTTT
CATSDGDRGRGAFF
>TRBV28|TRBJ2-1|TRBD1|-
TGTGCCAGCACTCTAATGGGGCAGGGGGCAATATTCAATGAGCAGTTCTTC
CASTLMGQGAIFNEQFF
>TRBV3-1/TRBV3-2|TRBJ1-4|-|-
TGTGCCAGCAGCCCCTCCGGGACATCATATGAAAAACTGTTTTTT
CASSPSGTSYEKLFF
>TRBV7-9|TRBJ2-3|TRBD2|-
TGTGCCAGCAGCTTACGACTAGCGGCCACAGATACGCAGTATTTT
CASSLRLAATDTQYF
>TRBV19|TRBJ1-2|-|-
TGTGCCAGTAATACCGGGGTTTCGACCTATGGCTACACCTTC
CASNTGVSTYGYTF
>TRBV5-1|TRBJ2-2|TRBD1|-
TGCGCCAGCAGCTTCGGGACAGGGGCGGGCACCGGGGAGCTGTTTTTT
CASSFGTGAGTGELFF
>TRBV6-6|TRBJ1-1|-|few
TGTGCCAGCCGTATTATGAACACTGAAGCTTTCTTT
CASRIMNTEAFF
>TRBV19|TRBJ1-2|-|-
TGTGCCAGTAGTATAGAAACAGGGTACGGCTACACCTTC
CASSIETGYGYTF
>TRBV30|TRBJ1-1|-|-
TGTGCCTGGAGTCTCGGGAGGCGAGAAGCTTTCTTT
CAWSLGRREAFF
>TRBV28|TRBJ1-5|TRBD1|once
TGTGCCAGCAGTCTACTACAGGGGGCCCAGCATTTT
CASSLLQGAQHF
>TRBV27|TRBJ2-1|-|-
TGTGCCAGCAGTTTATTACAGGGCCCCAATGAGCAGTTCTTC
CASSLLQGPNEQFF
>TRBV3-1/TRBV3-2|TRBJ1-1|-|-
TGTGCCAGCAGCCTGACAAGGGGCACATGGAACACTGAAGCTTTCTTT
CASSLTRGTWNTEAFF
>TRBV4-2|TRBJ2-1|TRBD2|-
TGTGCCAGCAGCGGGGGGGAGCTCCATGAGCAGTTCTTC
CASSGGELHEQFF
>TRBV15|TRBJ2-3|-|-
TGTGCCACCAGCAGAGGGGTTCAGGAGGGGGATACGCAGTATTTT
CATSRGVQEGDTQYF
>TRBV5-6|TRBJ1-3|-|-
TGTGCCAGCAGCTTGAGGGGGTCGACTGGAAACACCATATATTTT
CASSLRGSTGNTIYF
>TRBV5-1|TRBJ2-1|-|-
TGCGCCAGCAGCTCCCGAGGGGGAGTTGAGCAGTTCTTC
CASSSRGGVEQFF
>TRBV19|TRBJ2-7|TRBD2|-
TGTGCCACCGGGGCCGGGACTAGCGGTCTTAGGCAGTACTTC
CATGAGTSGLRQYF
>TRBV7-8|TRBJ2-2|TRBD1|once
TGTGCCAGCAGCAATCAGGGGGCAGGCACCGGGGAGCTGTTTTTT
CASSNQGAGTGELFF
>TRBV6-5|TRBJ1-1|TRBD1|-
TGTGCCAGCATCGCACAGGGGGACACTGAAGCTTTCTTT
CASIAQGDTEAFF
>TRBV28|TRBJ2-1|TRBD2|-
TGTGCCAGCAGCACACGGGACGGCGGGGGGACGAATGAGCAGTTCTTC
CASSTRDGGGTNEQFF
>TRBV30|TRBJ2-4|TRBD2|-
TGTGCCTGGAGCGCGGGGGGACTAGCCAAAAACATTCAGTACTTC
CAWSAGGLAKNIQYF
>TRBV14|TRBJ1-2|TRBD1|-
TGTGCCAGCAGCCAAGAGGACAGGTTAGGGTGGTATGGCTACACCTTC
CASSQEDRLGWYGYTF
>TRBV5-1|TRBJ2-1|TRBD1|once
TGCGCCAGCAGCTTCGGGACAGGGACAATCAATGAGCAGTTCTTC
CASSFGTGTINEQFF
>TRBV18|TRBJ1-4|TRBD1|-
TGTGCCAGCTCAAAGGACAGGGGGAGAGATGAAAAACTGTTTTTT
CASSKDRGRDEKLFF
>TRBV6-1|TRBJ1-2|TRBD1|-
TGTGCCAGCAGTGAACAACCGACAGGGGTTGGTGGCTACACCTTC
CASSEQPTGVGGYTF
>TRBV5-8|TRBJ2-1|-|-
TGTGCCAGCAGCTTGGTGGTTGGCAGGGGCCCAAACAATGAGCAGTTCTTC
CASSLVVGRGPNNEQFF
>TRBV28|TRBJ1-4|-|-
TGTGCCAGCAGAAAACAGGGTGGCCCCAAACTGTTTTTT
CASRKQGGPKLFF
>TRBV7-2|TRBJ1-2|TRBD1|few
TGTGCCAGCAGCTTCGGACAGGGGGACTACACCTTC
CASSFGQGDYTF
>TRBV18|TRBJ1-3|-|-
TGTGCCAGCTCACCACCGAACGCCTCCGACAGGAAGTCTGGAAACACCATATATTTT
CASSPPNASDRKSGNTIYF
>TRBV19|TRBJ1-1|-|-
TGTGCCAGTAGAATCCTGTCTTTAAACACTGAAGCTTTCTTT
CASRILSLNTEAFF
>TRBV28|TRBJ1-1|-|once
TGTGCCAGCAGTCAAAACAAAGCTTTCTTT
CASSQNKAFF
>TRBV28|TRBJ1-2|-|-
TGTGCCAGCAGTCCACAGGTGTTCGGCTATGGCTACACCTTC
CASSPQVFGYGYTF
>TRBV20-1|TRBJ1-2|TRBD1|-
TGCAGTGCCCCCGACAGGGGCGGCTACACCTTC
CSAPDRGGYTF
>TRBV11-2|TRBJ2-1|TRBD1|-
TGTGCCAGCACCCCAATGACAGGGGATGAGCAGTTCTTC
CASTPMTGDEQFF
>TRBV30|TRBJ1-2|-|few
TGTGCCTGGAGTGGAAACGGAGGGTATGGCTACACCTTC
CAWSGNGGYGYTF
>TRBV19|TRBJ2-4|-|-
TGTGCCAGTAGTATAGGCACAGAAAAAAACATTCAGTACTTC
CASSIGTEKNIQYF
>TRBV28|TRBJ1-2|-|-
TGTGCCAGCAGTTCGGGGGCTAACTATGGCTACACCTTC
CASSSGANYGYTF
>TRBV20-1|TRBJ1-2|-|-
TGCAGTGCTCTCAGGGGTTCTGGCTACACCTTC
CSALRGSGYTF
>TRBV6-5|TRBJ2-7|-|-
TGTGCCAGCAGCCGACGGGCGGGGATCTACGAGCAGTACTTC
CASSRRAGIYEQYF
>TRBV12-5|TRBJ1-2|-|-
TGTGCTAGTGGTTCCGCCGGGAGGGCGGGGGGCTACACCTTC
CASGSAGRAGGYTF
>TRBV7-3|TRBJ2-3|-|-
TGTGCCAGCAGCTTAATCGGAGATACGCAGTATTTT
CASSLIGDTQYF